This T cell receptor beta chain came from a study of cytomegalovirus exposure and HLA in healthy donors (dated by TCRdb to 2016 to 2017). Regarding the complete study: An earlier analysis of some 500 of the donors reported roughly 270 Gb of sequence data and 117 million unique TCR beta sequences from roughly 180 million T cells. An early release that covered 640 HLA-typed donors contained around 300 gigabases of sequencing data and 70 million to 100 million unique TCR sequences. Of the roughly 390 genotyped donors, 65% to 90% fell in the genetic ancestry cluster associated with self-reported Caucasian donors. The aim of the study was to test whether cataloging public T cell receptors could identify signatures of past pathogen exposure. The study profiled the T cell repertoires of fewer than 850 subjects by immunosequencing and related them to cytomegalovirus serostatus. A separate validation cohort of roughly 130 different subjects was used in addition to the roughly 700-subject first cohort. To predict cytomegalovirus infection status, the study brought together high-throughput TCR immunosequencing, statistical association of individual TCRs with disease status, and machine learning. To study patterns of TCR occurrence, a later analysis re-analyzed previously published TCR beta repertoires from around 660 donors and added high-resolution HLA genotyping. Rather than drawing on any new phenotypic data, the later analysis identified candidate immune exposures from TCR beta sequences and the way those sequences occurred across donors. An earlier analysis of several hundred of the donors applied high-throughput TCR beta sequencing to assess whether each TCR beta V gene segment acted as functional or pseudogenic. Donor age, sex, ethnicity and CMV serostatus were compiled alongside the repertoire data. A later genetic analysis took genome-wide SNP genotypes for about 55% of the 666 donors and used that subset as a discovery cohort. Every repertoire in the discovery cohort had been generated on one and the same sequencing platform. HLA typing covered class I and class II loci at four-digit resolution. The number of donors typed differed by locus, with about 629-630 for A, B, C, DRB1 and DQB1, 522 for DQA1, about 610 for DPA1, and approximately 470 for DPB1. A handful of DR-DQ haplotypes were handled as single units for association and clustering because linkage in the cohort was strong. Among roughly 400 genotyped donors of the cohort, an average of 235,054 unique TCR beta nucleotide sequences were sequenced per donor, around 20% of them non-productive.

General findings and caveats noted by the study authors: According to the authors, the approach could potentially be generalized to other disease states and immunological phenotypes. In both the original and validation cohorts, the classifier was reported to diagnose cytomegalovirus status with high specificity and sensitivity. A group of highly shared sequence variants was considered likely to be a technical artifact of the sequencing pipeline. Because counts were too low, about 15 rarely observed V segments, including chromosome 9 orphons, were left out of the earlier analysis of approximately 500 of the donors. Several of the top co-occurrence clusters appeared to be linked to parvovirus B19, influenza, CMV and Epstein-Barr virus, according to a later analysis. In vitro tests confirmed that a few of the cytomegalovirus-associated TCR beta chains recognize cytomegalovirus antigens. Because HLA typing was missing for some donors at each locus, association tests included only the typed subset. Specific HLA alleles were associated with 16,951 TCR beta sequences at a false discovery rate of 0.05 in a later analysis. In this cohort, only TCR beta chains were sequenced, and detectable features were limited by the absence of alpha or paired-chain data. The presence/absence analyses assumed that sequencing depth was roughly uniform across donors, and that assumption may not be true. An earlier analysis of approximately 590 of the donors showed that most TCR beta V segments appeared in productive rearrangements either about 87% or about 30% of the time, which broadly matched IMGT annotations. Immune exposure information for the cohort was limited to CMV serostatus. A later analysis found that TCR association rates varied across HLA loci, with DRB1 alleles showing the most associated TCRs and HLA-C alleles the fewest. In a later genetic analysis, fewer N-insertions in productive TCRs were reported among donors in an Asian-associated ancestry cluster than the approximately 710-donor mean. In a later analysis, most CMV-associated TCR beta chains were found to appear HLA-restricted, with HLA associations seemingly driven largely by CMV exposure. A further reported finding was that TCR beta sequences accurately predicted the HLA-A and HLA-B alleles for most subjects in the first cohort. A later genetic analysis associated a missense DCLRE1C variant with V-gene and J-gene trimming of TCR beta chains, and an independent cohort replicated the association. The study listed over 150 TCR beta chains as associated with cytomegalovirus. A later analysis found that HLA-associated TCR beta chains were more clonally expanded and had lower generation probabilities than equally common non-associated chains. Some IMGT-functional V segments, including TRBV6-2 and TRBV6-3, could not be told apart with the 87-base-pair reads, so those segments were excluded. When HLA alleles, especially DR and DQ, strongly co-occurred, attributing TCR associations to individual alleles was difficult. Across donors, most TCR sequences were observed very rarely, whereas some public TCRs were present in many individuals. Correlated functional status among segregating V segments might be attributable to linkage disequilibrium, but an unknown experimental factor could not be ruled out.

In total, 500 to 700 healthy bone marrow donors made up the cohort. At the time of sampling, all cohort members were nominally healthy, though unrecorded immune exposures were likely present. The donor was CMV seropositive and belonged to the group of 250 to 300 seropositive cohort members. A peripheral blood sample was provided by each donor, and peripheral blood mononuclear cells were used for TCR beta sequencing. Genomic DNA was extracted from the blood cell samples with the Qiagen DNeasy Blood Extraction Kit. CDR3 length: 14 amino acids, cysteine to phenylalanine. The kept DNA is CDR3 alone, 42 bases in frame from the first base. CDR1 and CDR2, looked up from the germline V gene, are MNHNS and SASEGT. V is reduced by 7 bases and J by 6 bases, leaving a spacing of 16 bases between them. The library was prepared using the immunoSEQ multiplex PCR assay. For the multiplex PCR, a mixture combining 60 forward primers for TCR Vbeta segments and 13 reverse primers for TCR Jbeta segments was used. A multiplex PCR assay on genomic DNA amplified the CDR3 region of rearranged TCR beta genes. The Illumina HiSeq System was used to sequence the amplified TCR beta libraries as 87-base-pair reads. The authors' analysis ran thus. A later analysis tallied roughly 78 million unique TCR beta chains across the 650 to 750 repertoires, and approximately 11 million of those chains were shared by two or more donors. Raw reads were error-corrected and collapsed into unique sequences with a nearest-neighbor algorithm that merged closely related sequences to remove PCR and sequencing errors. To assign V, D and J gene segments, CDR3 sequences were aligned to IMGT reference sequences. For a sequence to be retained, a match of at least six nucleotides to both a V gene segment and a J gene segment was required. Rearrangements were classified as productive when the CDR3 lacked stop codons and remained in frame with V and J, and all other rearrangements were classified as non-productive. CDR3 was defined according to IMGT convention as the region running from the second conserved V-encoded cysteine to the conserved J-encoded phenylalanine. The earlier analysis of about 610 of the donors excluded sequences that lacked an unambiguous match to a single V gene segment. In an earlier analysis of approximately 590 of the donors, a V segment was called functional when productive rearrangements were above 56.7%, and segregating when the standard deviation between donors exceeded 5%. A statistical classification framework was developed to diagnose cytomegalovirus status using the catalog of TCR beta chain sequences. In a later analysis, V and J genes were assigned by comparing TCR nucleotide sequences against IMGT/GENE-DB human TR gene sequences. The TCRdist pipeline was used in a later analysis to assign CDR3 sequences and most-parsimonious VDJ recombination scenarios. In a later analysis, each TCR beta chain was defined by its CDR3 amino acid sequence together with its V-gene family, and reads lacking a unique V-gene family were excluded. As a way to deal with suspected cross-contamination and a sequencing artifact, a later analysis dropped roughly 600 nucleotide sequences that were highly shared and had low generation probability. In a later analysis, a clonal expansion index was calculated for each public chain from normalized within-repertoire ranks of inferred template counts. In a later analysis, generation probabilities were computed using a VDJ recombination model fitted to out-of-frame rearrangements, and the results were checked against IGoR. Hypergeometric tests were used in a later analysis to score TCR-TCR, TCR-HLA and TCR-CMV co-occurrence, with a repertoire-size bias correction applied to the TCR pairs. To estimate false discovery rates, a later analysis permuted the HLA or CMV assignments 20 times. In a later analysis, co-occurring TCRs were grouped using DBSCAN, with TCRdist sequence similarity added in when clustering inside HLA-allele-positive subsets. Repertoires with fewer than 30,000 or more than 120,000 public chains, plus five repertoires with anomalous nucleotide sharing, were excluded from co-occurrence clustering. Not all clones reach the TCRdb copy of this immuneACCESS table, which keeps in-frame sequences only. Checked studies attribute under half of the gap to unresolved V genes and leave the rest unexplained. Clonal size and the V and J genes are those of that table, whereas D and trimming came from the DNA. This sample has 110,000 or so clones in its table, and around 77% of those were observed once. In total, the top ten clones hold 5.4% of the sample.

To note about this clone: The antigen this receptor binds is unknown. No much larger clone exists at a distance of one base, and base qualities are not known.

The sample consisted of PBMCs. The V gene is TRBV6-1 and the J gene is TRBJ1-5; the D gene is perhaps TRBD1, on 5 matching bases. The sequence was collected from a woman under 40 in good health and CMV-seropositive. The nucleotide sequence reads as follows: TGTGCCAGCAACGGGGGGAGCTTGGGTCAGCCCCAGCATTTT. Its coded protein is CASNGGSLGQPQHF.